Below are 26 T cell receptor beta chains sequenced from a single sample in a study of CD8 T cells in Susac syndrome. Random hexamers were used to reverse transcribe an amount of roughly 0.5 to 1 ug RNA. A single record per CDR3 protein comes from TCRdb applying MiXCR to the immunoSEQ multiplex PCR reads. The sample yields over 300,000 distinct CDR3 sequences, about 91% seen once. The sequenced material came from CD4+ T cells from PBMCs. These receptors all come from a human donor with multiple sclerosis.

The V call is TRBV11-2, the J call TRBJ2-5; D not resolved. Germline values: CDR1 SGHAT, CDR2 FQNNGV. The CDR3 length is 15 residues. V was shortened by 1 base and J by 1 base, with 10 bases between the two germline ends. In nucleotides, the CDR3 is TGTGCCAGCAGCTTAGGGGCGAGATCCCAAGAGACCCAGTACTTC. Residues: CASSLGARSQETQYF.

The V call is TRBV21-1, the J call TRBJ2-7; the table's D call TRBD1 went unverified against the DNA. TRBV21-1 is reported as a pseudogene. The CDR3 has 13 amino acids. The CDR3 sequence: CASTNSQGLEQYF. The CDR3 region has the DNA TGTGCCAGCACGAACTCACAGGGCCTGGAGCAGTACTTC.

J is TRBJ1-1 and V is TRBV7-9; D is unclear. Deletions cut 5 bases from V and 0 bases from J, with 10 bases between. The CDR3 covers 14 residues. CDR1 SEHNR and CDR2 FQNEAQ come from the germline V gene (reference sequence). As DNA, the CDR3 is TGTGCCAGCAGCATCGGGCCCTTGAACACTGAAGCTTTCTTT. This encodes CASSIGPLNTEAFF.

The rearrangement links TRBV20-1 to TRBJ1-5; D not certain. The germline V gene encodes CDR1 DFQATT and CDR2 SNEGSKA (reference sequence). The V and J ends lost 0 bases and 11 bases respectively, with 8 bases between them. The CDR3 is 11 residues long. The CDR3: CSARDGYTQHF. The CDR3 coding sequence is TGCAGTGCTAGAGATGGATACACCCAGCATTTT.

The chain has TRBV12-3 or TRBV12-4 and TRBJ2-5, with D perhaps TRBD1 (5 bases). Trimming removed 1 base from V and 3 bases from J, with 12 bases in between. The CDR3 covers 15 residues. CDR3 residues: CASSLGVWGEETQYF. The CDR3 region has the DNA TGTGCCAGCAGTTTAGGAGTGTGGGGCGAAGAGACCCAGTACTTC.

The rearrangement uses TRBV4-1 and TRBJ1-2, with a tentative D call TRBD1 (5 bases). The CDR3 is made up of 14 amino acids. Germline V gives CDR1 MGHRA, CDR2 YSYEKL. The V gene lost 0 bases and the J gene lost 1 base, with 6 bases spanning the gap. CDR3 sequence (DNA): TGCGCCAGCAGCCAAGACGGACATAACTATGGCTACACCTTC. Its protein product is CASSQDGHNYGYTF.

The CDR3 sequence: CASSQTPGTFTDTQYF. Here the CDR3 DNA reads TGTGCCAGCAGCCAGACACCGGGAACCTTCACAGATACGCAGTATTTT. The chain carries TRBV4-2 and TRBJ2-3; D may be TRBD2 (5 bases). Looked up from germline, CDR1 is LGHNA and CDR2 is YNFKEQ. The CDR3 has 16 residues. Trimming left V 3 bases short and J 2 bases short, with 15 bases between.

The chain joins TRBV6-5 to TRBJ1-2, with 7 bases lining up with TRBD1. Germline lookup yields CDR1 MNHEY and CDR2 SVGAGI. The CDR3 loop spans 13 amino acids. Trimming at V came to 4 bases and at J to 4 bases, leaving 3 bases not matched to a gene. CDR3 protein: CASSSGQTYGYTF. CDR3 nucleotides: TGTGCCAGCAGTTCGGGACAGACCTATGGCTACACCTTC.

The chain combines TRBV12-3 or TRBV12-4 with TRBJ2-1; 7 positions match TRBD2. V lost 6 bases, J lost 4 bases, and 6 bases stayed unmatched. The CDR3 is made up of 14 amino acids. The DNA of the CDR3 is TGTGCCAGCAGCACTAGCGATCATTACAATGAGCAGTTCTTC. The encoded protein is CASSTSDHYNEQFF.

CDR3 sequence (DNA): TGTGCCAGCAGTTACGGACTAGCGGGATTCTACGAGCAGTACTTC. This sequence encodes CASSYGLAGFYEQYF. This chain joins TRBV7-8 and TRBJ2-7, with 12 bases lining up with TRBD2. V lost 6 bases and J lost 3; bases outside the gene matches: 6. This CDR3 has 15 residues. Germline V CDR1 and CDR2: SGHVS, FQNEAQ.

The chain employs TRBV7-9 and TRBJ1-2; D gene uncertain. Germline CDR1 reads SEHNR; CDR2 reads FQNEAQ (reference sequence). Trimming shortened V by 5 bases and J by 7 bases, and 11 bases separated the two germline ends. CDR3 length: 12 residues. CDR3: CASSLSRGGYTF. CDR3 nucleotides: TGTGCCAGCAGCCTAAGCCGCGGTGGCTACACCTTC. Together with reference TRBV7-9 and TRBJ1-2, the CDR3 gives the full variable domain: DTGVSQNPRHKITKRGQNVTFRCDPISEHNRLYWYRQTLGQGPEFLTYFQNEAQLEKSRLLSDRFSAERPKGSFSTLEIQRTEQGDSAMYLCASSLSRGGYTFGSGTRLTVV.

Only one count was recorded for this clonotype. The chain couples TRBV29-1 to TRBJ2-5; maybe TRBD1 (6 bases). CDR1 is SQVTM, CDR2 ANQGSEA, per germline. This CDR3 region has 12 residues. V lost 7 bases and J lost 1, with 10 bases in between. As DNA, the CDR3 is TGCAGCGAAAGGACAGCCCAAGAGACCCAGTACTTC. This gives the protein CSERTAQETQYF. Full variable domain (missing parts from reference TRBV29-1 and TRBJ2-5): SAVISQKPSRDICQRGTSLTIQCQVDSQVTMMFWYRQQPGQSLTLIATANQGSEATYESGFVIDKFPISRPNLTFSTLTVSNMSPEDSSIYLCSERTAQETQYFGPGTRLLVL.

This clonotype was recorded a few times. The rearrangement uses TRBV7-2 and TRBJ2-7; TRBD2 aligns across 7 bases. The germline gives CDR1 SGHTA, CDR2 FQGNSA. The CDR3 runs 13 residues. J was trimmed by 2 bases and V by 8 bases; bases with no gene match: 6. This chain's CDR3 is CASSSGTTYEQYF. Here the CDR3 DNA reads TGTGCCAGCTCGAGCGGGACCACCTACGAGCAGTACTTC. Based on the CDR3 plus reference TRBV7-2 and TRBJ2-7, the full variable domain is GAGVSQSPSNKVTEKGKDVELRCDPISGHTALYWYRQSLGQGLEFLIYFQGNSAPDKSGLPSDRFSAERTGGSVSTLTIQRTQQEDSAVYLCASSSGTTYEQYFGPGTRLTVT.

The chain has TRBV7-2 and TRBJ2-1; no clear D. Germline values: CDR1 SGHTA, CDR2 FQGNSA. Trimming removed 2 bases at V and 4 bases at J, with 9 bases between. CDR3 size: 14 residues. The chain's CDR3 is CASSLLQRYNEQFF. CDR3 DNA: TGTGCCAGCAGCTTATTACAGCGATACAATGAGCAGTTCTTC.

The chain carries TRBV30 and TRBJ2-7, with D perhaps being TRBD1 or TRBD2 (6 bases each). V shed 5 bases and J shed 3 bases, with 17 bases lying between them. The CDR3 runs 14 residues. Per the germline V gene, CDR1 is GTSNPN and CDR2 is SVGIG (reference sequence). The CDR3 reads CAWGGGGGGYEQYF. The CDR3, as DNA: TGTGCCTGGGGAGGAGGAGGGGGTGGCTACGAGCAGTACTTC.

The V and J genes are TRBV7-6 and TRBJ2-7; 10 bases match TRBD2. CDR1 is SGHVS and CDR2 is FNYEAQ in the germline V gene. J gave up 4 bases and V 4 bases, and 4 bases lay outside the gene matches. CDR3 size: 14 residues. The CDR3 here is CASSSSGGSYEQYF. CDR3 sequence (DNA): TGTGCCAGCAGCTCTAGCGGGGGATCTTACGAGCAGTACTTC.

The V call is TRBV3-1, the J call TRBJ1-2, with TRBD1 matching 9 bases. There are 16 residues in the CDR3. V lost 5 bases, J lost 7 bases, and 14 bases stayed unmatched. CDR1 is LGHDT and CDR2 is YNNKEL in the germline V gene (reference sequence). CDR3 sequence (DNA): TGTGCCAGCAGCTATCGCCGGGACAGGGCGAAAGCTGGCTACACCTTC. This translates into CASSYRRDRAKAGYTF.

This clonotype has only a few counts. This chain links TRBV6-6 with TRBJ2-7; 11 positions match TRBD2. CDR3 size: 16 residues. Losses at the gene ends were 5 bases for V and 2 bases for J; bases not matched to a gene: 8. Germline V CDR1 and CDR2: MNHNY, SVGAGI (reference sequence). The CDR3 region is CASSPTGTSGTYEQYF. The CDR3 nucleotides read TGTGCCAGCAGTCCAACCGGGACTAGCGGAACCTACGAGCAGTACTTC.

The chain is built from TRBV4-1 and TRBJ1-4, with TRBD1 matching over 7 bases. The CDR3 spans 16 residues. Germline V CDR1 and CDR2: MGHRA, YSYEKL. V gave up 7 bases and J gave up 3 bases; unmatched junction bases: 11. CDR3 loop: CASNPLPGQPNEKLFF. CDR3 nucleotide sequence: TGCGCCAGCAACCCTCTCCCGGGACAGCCTAATGAAAAACTGTTTTTT.

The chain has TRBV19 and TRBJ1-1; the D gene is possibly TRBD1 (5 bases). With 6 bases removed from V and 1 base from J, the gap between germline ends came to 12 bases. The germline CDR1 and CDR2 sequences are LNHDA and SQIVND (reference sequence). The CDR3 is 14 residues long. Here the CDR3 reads CASRRGVWNTEAFF. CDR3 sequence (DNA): TGTGCCAGTAGACGGGGGGTGTGGAACACTGAAGCTTTCTTT.

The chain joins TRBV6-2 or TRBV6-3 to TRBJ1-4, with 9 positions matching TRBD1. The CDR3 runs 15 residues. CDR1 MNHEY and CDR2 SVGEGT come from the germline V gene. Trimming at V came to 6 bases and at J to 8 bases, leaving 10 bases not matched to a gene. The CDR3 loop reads CASRTGGATGEKLFF. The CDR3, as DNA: TGTGCCAGCAGAACAGGGGGCGCGACGGGCGAAAAACTGTTTTTT.

CDR3 DNA sequence: TGCAGTGCTAGAGTCCCAGAAAACATTCAGTACTTC. It encodes CSARVPENIQYF. V usage is TRBV20-1 and J usage is TRBJ2-4; D remains ambiguous. The CDR3 covers 12 residues. V was cut by 1 base and J by 5 bases, with 6 bases left in between. Germline assignment: CDR1 DFQATT and CDR2 SNEGSKA (reference sequence).

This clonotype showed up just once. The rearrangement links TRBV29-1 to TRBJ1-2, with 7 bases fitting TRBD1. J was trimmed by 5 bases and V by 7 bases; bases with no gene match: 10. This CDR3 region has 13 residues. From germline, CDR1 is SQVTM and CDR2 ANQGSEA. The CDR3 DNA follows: TGCAGCGGCCGTAGCGACAGGGAGTATGGCTACACCTTC. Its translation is CSGRSDREYGYTF.

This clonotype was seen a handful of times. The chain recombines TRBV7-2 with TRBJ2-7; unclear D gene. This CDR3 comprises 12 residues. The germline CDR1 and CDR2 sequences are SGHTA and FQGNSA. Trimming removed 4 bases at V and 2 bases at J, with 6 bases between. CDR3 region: CASSSATYEQYF. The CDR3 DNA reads TGTGCCAGCAGCTCGGCAACCTACGAGCAGTACTTC.

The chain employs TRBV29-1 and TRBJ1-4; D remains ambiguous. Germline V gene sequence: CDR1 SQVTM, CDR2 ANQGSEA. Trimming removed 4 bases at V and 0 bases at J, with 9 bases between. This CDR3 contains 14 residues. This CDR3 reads CSVGQGSTNEKLFF. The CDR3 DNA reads TGCAGCGTTGGCCAAGGATCAACTAATGAAAAACTGTTTTTT.

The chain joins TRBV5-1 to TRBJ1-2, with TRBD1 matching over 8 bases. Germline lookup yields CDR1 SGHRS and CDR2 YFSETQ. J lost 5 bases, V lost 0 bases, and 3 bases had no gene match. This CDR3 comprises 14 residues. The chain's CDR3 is CASSLEGQDYGYTF. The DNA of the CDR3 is TGCGCCAGCAGCTTGGAGGGACAGGATTATGGCTACACCTTC.